The 29 T cell receptor beta chains listed next were all sequenced from one sample in a study of spatial heterogeneity in lung cancer. TCRdb analysed the 5' RACE reads with MiXCR anew, one entry per CDR3 protein. The sample holds approximately 92,000 distinct CDR3 sequences; around 12% are singletons and the top ten take 35% to 45%. The time point denotes: sample taken at primary tumor resection. Whole RNA from tumor, nontumor lung or frozen PBMC was sequenced unsorted. The material sequenced was PBMCs, taken at surgery. The receptor source for this set is a male donor with early-stage non-small cell lung cancer.

V usage is TRBV30 and J usage is TRBJ2-7; D possibly matches TRBD1 or TRBD2 (5 bases each). V was pared by 0 bases and J by 0 bases, with 18 bases between. CDR1 GTSNPN and CDR2 SVGIG come from the germline V gene (reference sequence). CDR3 length equals 17 residues. The CDR3 loop reads CAWSVIRGPHSSYEQYF. The CDR3, as DNA: TGTGCCTGGAGTGTAATCCGGGGCCCCCATAGCTCCTACGAGCAGTACTTC.

V and J are TRBV20-1 and TRBJ2-3; 8 positions match TRBD2. Germline-derived CDR1 and CDR2 are DFQATT and SNEGSKA (reference sequence). The CDR3 is 16 amino acids. With 6 bases clipped from V and 0 bases from J, the junction kept 11 bases outside the gene matches. CDR3 in DNA: TGCAGTGCAGAGGACTTTAGCGGGGAGAGCACAGATACGCAGTATTTT. It codes for CSAEDFSGESTDTQYF.

This clonotype was observed at least ten times. The chain employs TRBV18 and TRBJ1-1, with TRBD1 as a possible D gene (5 bases). The V end was cut by 6 bases, the J end by 3 bases, with 14 bases between. This CDR3 comprises 14 residues. Germline loops: CDR1 KGHSH, CDR2 LQKENI. CDR3 protein: CASSRAGQDTEAFF. The CDR3 DNA sequence: TGTGCCAGCTCTCGCGCGGGGCAGGACACTGAAGCTTTCTTT.

The chain couples TRBV5-1 to TRBJ2-2; D remains ambiguous. Germline CDR1 SGHRS, CDR2 YFSETQ. The CDR3 length is 13 residues. Trimming took off 2 bases at V and 3 bases at J, with 5 bases between the two ends. The DNA for the CDR3 is TGCGCCAGCAGCTTCCAGGACACCGGGGAGCTGTTTTTT. This sequence encodes CASSFQDTGELFF.

In this sample, this clonotype turned up a few times. The V call is TRBV12-3 or TRBV12-4, the J call TRBJ2-5; 9 nucleotides agree with TRBD2. This CDR3 region has 17 residues. V dropped 5 bases and J dropped 6; count of bases not matched to a gene: 16. The CDR3 DNA reads as TGTGCCAGCAGTATTCGGACAGCCGGGACTAGCAGGCAGACCCAGTACTTC. Protein product: CASSIRTAGTSRQTQYF.

This clonotype has a handful of counts. V usage is TRBV3-1 and J usage is TRBJ1-6; D not certain. The CDR3 length is 19 residues. Germline V gene sequence: CDR1 LGHDT, CDR2 YNNKEL (reference sequence). V was shortened by 1 base and J by 0 bases, with 16 bases between the two germline ends. CDR3 residues: CASSQGYGRRSSYNSPLHF. The DNA of the CDR3 is TGTGCCAGCAGCCAAGGGTACGGGAGGCGTAGCTCCTATAATTCACCCCTCCACTTT.

There are a few counts of this clonotype. The chain couples TRBV6-1 to TRBJ2-1; no firm D call. The germline gives CDR1 MNHNS, CDR2 SASEGT. The CDR3 has 17 residues. Trimming shortened V by 6 bases and J by 6 bases, and 24 bases separated the two germline ends. DNA of the CDR3: TGTGCCAGCAGGATAGATAGAGCGTCTCGGAATGGCAATGAGCAGTTCTTC. It is translated as CASRIDRASRNGNEQFF.

This clonotype appeared a few times. The chain couples TRBV12-3 or TRBV12-4 to TRBJ2-5, with 8 bases matching TRBD2. V was pared by 6 bases and J by 2 bases, with 5 bases of the junction left unmatched. There are 14 residues in the CDR3. The CDR3 bases are TGTGCCAGCAGCACCGGCGGGGGGCAAGAGACCCAGTACTTC. The encoded protein is CASSTGGGQETQYF.

V is TRBV6-6 and J is TRBJ1-2; D is possibly TRBD1 (5 bases). V was shortened by 2 bases and J by 2 bases, with 9 bases between the two germline ends. The CDR3 is made up of 14 amino acids. CDR1 MNHNY and CDR2 SVGAGI come from the germline V gene (reference sequence). The CDR3 DNA reads TGTGCCAGCAGTTACACAGGAGACAACTATGGCTACACCTTC. This codes for CASSYTGDNYGYTF.

The chain combines TRBV3-1 with TRBJ2-7; no definite D call. V lost 0 bases, J lost 5 bases, and 11 bases lay in between. Germline CDR1 and CDR2: LGHDT and YNNKEL (reference sequence). The CDR3 consists of 14 residues. The chain's CDR3 is CASSQDWAVHEQYF. The CDR3 DNA follows: TGTGCCAGCAGCCAAGATTGGGCGGTTCACGAGCAGTACTTC.

This clonotype was counted at least ten times. J is TRBJ2-1 and V is TRBV5-6, with 7 bases lining up with TRBD1. There are 14 residues in the CDR3. V trimming: 4 bases; J trimming: 7 bases; junction bases outside the gene matches: 8. Germline CDR1 SGHDT, CDR2 YYEEEE. The CDR3 is CASSPSRGLNEQFF. CDR3 DNA: TGTGCCAGCAGCCCATCGAGGGGGCTGAATGAGCAGTTCTTC. Using reference TRBV5-6 and TRBJ2-1 for the parts outside the CDR3, the full variable domain is DAGVTQSPTHLIKTRGQQVTLRCSPKSGHDTVSWYQQALGQGPQFIFQYYEEEERQRGNFPDRFSGHQFPNYSSELNVNALLLGDSALYLCASSPSRGLNEQFFGPGTRLTVL.

This clonotype was observed a few times. The chain links TRBV25-1 to TRBJ2-3; 10 bases align to TRBD1. V gave up 6 bases and J gave up 4 bases; unmatched junction bases: 4. CDR1 is MGHDK and CDR2 is SYGVNS in the germline V gene. The CDR3 extends over 14 amino acids. DNA for the CDR3: TGTGCCAGCAGAACGACAGGGGGCTCAGATACGCAGTATTTT. Translated, it gives CASRTTGGSDTQYF.

The chain couples TRBV20-1 to TRBJ2-3, with D perhaps being TRBD1 or TRBD2 (6 bases each). V was pared by 8 bases and J by 1 base, with 19 bases between. This CDR3 comprises 15 residues. CDR1 DFQATT and CDR2 SNEGSKA come from the germline V gene (reference sequence). Written as DNA, the CDR3 is TGCAGTCCATGGGGGGCTAGCGTTGGCACAGATACGCAGTATTTT. Its protein product is CSPWGASVGTDTQYF.

CDR3 nucleotide sequence: TGTGCCAGCAGCGTAGAGGCAGGGCTAAGCACAGATACGCAGTATTTT. Its translation: CASSVEAGLSTDTQYF. The V and J genes are TRBV9 and TRBJ2-3, with D possibly matching TRBD1 (5 bases). Trimming left V 0 bases short and J 0 bases short, with 11 bases between. The CDR3 runs 16 residues. From germline, CDR1 is SGDLS and CDR2 YYNGEE.

The chain joins TRBV20-1 to TRBJ2-3, with 7 nucleotides matching TRBD1. With 4 bases clipped from V and 3 bases from J, the junction kept 16 bases outside the gene matches. CDR3 size: 17 residues. Germline V gives CDR1 DFQATT, CDR2 SNEGSKA (reference sequence). As DNA, the CDR3 is TGCAGTGCTACCCTTCCGGGACAGAGGGGCGTGACAGATACGCAGTATTTT. Its translation: CSATLPGQRGVTDTQYF.

This clonotype has just a few counts. This chain joins TRBV7-2 and TRBJ2-1, with D unclear. Germline assignment: CDR1 SGHTA and CDR2 FQGNSA. V lost 4 bases, J lost 15 bases, and 13 bases lay in between. The CDR3 has 11 amino acids. The CDR3 here is CASSSRIMAFF. Here the CDR3 DNA reads TGTGCCAGCAGCTCCCGGATTATGGCGTTCTTC.

The rearrangement uses TRBV20-1 and TRBJ1-1; no clear D gene. The germline V and J ends were trimmed by 5 bases and 0 bases, with 4 bases remaining between them. The CDR3 runs to 11 residues. Germline V lookup: CDR1 DFQATT, CDR2 SNEGSKA (reference sequence). The CDR3 DNA sequence: TGCAGTGCTTCTTTGAACACTGAAGCTTTCTTT. The encoded protein is CSASLNTEAFF.

This clonotype was seen many times. J is TRBJ2-7 and V is TRBV4-3; 10 nucleotides align to TRBD2. The CDR3 covers 14 residues. Per the germline V gene, CDR1 is LGHNA and CDR2 is YSLEER. J lost 2 bases, V lost 4 bases, and 2 bases had no gene match. The DNA for the CDR3 is TGCGCCAGCAGCCTAGCGGGAGGACCCTACGAGCAGTACTTC. Translating it yields CASSLAGGPYEQYF.

The chain links TRBV11-2 to TRBJ2-5; TRBD2 aligns across 15 bases. CDR1 and CDR2 from the germline V gene are SGHAT and FQNNGV. V lost 5 bases to trimming and J lost 4 bases; unmatched junction nucleotides: 5. This CDR3 has 16 residues. CDR3 amino acids: CASSPRTSGGAETQYF. In DNA form, the CDR3 reads TGTGCCAGCAGCCCACGGACTAGCGGGGGGGCAGAGACCCAGTACTTC.

This CDR3 reads CASSRGQWDNYGYTF. The CDR3 nucleotides read TGTGCCAGCAGCCGAGGACAGTGGGATAACTATGGCTACACCTTC. The rearrangement links TRBV7-9 to TRBJ1-2; tentative D call: TRBD1 (6 bases). Germline-derived CDR1 and CDR2 are SEHNR and FQNEAQ (reference sequence). CDR3 size: 15 residues. Deletions cut 5 bases from V and 1 base from J, with 14 bases between.

This chain joins TRBV29-1 and TRBJ1-6; no clear D. The CDR3 spans 12 residues. Germline CDR1 reads SQVTM; CDR2 reads ANQGSEA. V was trimmed by 4 bases and J by 7 bases, leaving 8 bases between them. The CDR3 protein is CSVGDTNSPLHF. CDR3 sequence (DNA): TGCAGCGTTGGGGATACAAATTCACCCCTCCACTTT.

This clonotype was observed a handful of times. This rearrangement joins TRBV7-3 to TRBJ2-3; D gene ambiguous. The CDR3 extends over 16 amino acids. The V end was cut by 5 bases, the J end by 1 base, with 16 bases between. Germline V gene data show CDR1 as SGHTA and CDR2 as FQGTGA. Here the CDR3 reads CASSPSVGAGTDTQYF. The CDR3 coding sequence is TGTGCCAGCAGCCCGTCTGTGGGCGCGGGCACAGATACGCAGTATTTT.

In this sample, this clonotype turned up a few times. The chain employs TRBV28 and TRBJ2-7, with 9 bases matching TRBD1. Germline V CDR1 and CDR2: MDHEN, SYDVKM. V trimming: 6 bases; J trimming: 3 bases; junction bases outside the gene matches: 12. The CDR3 consists of 16 residues. The CDR3 reads CASRKAGTGTFYEQYF. The CDR3 bases are TGTGCCAGCAGAAAAGCCGGGACAGGGACCTTCTACGAGCAGTACTTC. The complete variable domain, with remaining parts taken from reference TRBV28 and TRBJ2-7, reads DVKVTQSSRYLVKRTGEKVFLECVQDMDHENMFWYRQDPGLGLRLIYFSYDVKMKEKGDIPEGYSVSREKKERFSLILESASTNQTSMYLCASRKAGTGTFYEQYFGPGTRLTVT.

This rearrangement joins TRBV2 to TRBJ2-7; perhaps TRBD2 as D (5 bases). V was pared by 2 bases and J by 7 bases, with 15 bases between. CDR3 length: 14 amino acids. The germline V gene has CDR1 SNHLY and CDR2 FYNNEI. This chain's CDR3 is CASSERTRPGEQYF. Written as DNA, the CDR3 is TGTGCCAGCAGTGAAAGGACTCGTCCTGGGGAGCAGTACTTC.

A few counts support this clonotype. The genes are TRBV29-1 and TRBJ2-7; 8 bases agree with TRBD1. This CDR3 has 14 amino acids. V gave up 0 bases and J gave up 5 bases; unmatched junction bases: 6. Germline V gene lookup returns CDR1 SQVTM and CDR2 ANQGSEA. CDR3 in amino acids: CSVEDPDRGNEQYF. The CDR3 nucleotides read TGCAGCGTTGAAGACCCTGACAGGGGCAACGAGCAGTACTTC.

This clonotype was found a few times. This chain links TRBV28 with TRBJ1-1, with TRBD1 matching 8 bases. V lost 4 bases to trimming and J lost 4 bases; unmatched junction nucleotides: 8. The CDR3 has 15 amino acids. Germline-derived CDR1 and CDR2 are MDHEN and SYDVKM. The CDR3 DNA follows: TGTGCCAGCAGTTCCTATGGACAGGGTGGCACTGAAGCTTTCTTT. It is translated as CASSSYGQGGTEAFF.

The chain combines TRBV11-2 with TRBJ2-7; D call uncertain. Trimming removed 4 bases from V and 3 bases from J, with 10 bases in between. The germline CDR1 and CDR2 sequences are SGHAT and FQNNGV. The CDR3 has 13 amino acids. CDR3 DNA sequence: TGTGCCAGCAGCTCTACGCCCTACTACGAGCAGTACTTC. Residues: CASSSTPYYEQYF. Full variable domain (missing parts from reference TRBV11-2 and TRBJ2-7): EAGVAQSPRYKIIEKRQSVAFWCNPISGHATLYWYQQILGQGPKLLIQFQNNGVVDDSQLPKDRFSAERLKGVDSTLKIQPAKLEDSAVYLCASSSTPYYEQYFGPGTRLTVT.

This rearrangement joins TRBV4-3 to TRBJ2-5; D is unclear. Germline V CDR1 and CDR2: LGHNA, YSLEER. This CDR3 spans 15 amino acids. V lost 0 bases to trimming and J lost 2 bases, with 10 bases between them. CDR3 nucleotide sequence: TGCGCCAGCAGCCAAGATAGGCAGTTACAAGAGACCCAGTACTTC. This sequence encodes CASSQDRQLQETQYF.

V and J are TRBV7-3 and TRBJ1-2, with a tentative D call TRBD1 (6 bases). The germline V and J ends were trimmed by 4 bases and 4 bases, with 13 bases remaining between them. CDR1 SGHTA and CDR2 FQGTGA come from the germline V gene. The CDR3 sequence is 14 residues long. The CDR3, as DNA: TGTGCCAGCAGCTCGGGACAAAGGGGCTATGGCTACACCTTC. This translates into CASSSGQRGYGYTF.